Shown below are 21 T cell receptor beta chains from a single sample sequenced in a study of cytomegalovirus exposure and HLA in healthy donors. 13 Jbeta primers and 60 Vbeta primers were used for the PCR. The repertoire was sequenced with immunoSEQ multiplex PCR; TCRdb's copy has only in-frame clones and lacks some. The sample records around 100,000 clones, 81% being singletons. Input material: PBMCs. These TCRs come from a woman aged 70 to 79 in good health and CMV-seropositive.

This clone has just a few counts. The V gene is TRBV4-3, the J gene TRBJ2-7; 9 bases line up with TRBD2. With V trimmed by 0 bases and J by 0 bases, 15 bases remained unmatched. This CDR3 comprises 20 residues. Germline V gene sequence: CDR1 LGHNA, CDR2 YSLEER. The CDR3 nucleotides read TGCGCCAGCAGCCAAGATGCTTCCGGGACTAGCTACAGGAGCTCCTACGAGCAGTACTTC. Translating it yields CASSQDASGTSYRSSYEQYF.

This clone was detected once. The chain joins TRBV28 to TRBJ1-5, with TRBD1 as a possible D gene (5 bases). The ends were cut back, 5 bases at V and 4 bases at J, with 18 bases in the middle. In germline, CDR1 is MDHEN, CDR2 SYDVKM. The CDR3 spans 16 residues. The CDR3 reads CASSPLLMTANQPQHF. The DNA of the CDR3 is TGTGCCAGCAGTCCGCTGTTAATGACAGCGAATCAGCCCCAGCATTTT.

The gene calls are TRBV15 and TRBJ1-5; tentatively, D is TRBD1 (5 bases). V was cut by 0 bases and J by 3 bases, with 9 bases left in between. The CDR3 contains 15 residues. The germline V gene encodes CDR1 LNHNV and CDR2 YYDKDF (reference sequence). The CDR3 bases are TGTGCCACCAGCAGAGACCCAGGGTACAATCAGCCCCAGCATTTT. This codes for CATSRDPGYNQPQHF.

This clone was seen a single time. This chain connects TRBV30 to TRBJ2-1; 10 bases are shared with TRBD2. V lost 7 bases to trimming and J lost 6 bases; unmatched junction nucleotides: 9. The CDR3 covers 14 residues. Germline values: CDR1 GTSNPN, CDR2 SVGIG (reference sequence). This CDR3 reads CAYSRLAGVNEQFF. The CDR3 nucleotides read TGTGCCTACTCTAGGCTAGCGGGAGTCAATGAGCAGTTCTTC.

CDR3 protein: CASSFSVSYNEQFF. The CDR3 bases are TGCGCCAGCAGCTTTAGTGTCTCCTACAATGAGCAGTTCTTC. The gene calls are TRBV5-1 and TRBJ2-1; D is unresolved. The CDR3 is 14 residues long. Germline V lookup: CDR1 SGHRS, CDR2 YFSETQ. V was pared by 2 bases and J by 0 bases, with 6 bases between.

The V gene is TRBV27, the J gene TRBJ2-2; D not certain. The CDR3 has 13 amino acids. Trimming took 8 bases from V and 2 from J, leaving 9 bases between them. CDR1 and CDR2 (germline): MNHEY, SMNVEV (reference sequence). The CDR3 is CASVRLNTGELFF. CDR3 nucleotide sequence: TGTGCCAGCGTGAGACTTAACACCGGGGAGCTGTTTTTT.

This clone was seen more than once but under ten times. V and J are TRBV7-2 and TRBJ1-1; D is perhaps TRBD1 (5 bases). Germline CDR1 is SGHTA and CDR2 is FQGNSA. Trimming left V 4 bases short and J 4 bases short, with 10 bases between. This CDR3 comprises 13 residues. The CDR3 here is CASSYDSATEAFF. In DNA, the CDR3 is TGTGCCAGCAGCTATGACAGTGCCACTGAAGCTTTCTTT.

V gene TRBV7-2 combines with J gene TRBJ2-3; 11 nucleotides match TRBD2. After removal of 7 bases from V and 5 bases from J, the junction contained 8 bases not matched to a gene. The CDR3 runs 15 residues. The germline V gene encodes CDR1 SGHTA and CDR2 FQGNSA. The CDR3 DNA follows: TGTGCCAGCACCGTAGCGGGAGGGCCGGGAGATACGCAGTATTTT. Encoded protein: CASTVAGGPGDTQYF.

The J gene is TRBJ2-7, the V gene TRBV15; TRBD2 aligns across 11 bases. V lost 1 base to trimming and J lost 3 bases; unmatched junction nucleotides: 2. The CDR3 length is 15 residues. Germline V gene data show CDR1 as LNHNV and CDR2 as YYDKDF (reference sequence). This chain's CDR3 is CATSRAGTSGYEQYF. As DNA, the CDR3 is TGTGCCACCAGCAGAGCAGGGACTAGCGGCTACGAGCAGTACTTC. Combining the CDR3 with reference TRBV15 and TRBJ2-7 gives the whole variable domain DAMVIQNPRYQVTQFGKPVTLSCSQTLNHNVMYWYQQKSSQAPKLLFHYYDKDFNNEADTPDNFQSRRPNTSFCFLDIRSPGLGDTAMYLCATSRAGTSGYEQYFGPGTRLTVT.

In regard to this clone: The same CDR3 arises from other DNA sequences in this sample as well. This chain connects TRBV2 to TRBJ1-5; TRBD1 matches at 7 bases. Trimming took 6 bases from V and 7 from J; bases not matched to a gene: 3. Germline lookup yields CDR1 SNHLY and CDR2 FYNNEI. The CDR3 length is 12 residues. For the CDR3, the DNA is TGTGCCAGCAGGGCAGGGGGGCAGCCCCAGCATTTT. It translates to CASRAGGQPQHF.

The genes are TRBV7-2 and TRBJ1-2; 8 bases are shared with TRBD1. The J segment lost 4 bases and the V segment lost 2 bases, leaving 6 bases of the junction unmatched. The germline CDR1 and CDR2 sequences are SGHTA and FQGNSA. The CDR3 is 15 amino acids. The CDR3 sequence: CASSLQGAPGYGYTF. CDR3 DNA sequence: TGTGCCAGCAGCTTACAGGGGGCGCCTGGCTATGGCTACACCTTC.

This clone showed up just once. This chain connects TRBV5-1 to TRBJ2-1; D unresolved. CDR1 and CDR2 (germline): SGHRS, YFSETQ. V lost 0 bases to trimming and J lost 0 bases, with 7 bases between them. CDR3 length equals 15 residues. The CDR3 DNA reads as TGCGCCAGCAGCTTGGTGTCTAGCTCCTACAATGAGCAGTTCTTC. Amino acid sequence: CASSLVSSSYNEQFF.

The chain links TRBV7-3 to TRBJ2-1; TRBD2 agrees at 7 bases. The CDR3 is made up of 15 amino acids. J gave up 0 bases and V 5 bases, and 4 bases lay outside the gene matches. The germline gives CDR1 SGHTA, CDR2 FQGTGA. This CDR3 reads CASSTSGNSYNEQFF. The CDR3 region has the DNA TGTGCCAGCAGCACAAGCGGGAACTCCTACAATGAGCAGTTCTTC.

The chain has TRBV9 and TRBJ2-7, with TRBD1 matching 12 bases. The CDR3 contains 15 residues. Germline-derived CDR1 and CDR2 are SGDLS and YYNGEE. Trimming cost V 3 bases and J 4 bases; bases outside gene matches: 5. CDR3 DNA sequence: TGTGCCAGCAGCGCCGGGACAGGGGGCTGGTACGAGCAGTACTTC. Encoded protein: CASSAGTGGWYEQYF.

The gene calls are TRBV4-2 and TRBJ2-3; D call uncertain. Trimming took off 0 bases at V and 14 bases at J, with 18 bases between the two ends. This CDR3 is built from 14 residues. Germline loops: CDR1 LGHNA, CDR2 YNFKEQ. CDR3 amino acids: CASSQDQLGSPLYF. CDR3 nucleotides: TGTGCCAGCAGCCAAGACCAGCTAGGCAGCCCTTTGTATTTT.

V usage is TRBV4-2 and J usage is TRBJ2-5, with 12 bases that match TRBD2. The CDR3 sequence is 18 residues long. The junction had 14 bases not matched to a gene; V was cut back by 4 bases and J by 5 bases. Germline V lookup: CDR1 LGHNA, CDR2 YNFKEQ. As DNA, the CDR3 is TGTGCCAGCAGCCCAATTGGACTAGCGGGAAGGGGTTCGGAGACCCAGTACTTC. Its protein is CASSPIGLAGRGSETQYF.

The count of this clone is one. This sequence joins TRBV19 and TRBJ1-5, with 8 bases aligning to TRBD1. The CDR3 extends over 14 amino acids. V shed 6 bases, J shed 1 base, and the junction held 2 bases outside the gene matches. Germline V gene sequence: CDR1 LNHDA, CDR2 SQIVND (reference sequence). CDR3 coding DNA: TGTGCCAGTAGACAGGGGGGGAGCAATCAGCCCCAGCATTTT. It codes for CASRQGGSNQPQHF.

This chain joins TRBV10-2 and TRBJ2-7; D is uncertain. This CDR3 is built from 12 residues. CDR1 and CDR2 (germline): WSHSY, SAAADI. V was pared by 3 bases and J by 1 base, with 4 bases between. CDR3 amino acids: CASSDSSYEQYF. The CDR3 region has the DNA TGCGCCAGCAGTGACAGTTCCTACGAGCAGTACTTC.

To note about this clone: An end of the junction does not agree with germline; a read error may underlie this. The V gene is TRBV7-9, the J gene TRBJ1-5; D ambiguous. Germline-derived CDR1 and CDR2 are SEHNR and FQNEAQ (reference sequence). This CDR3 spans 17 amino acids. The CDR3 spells CSSSSLTGPGSNQPQHF. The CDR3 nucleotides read TGTTCCAGCAGCTCACTCACCGGGCCGGGAAGCAATCAGCCCCAGCATTTT.

The CDR3 coding sequence is TGTGCCAGCAGCGTCCAGGGGCAAAACACCGGGGAGCTGTTTTTT. Residues: CASSVQGQNTGELFF. This chain links TRBV9 with TRBJ2-2; a possible D gene is TRBD1 (6 bases). This CDR3 region has 15 residues. Germline V gene lookup returns CDR1 SGDLS and CDR2 YYNGEE. V was pared by 2 bases and J by 2 bases, with 10 bases between. Using reference TRBV9 and TRBJ2-2 for the parts outside the CDR3, the full variable domain is DSGVTQTPKHLITATGQRVTLRCSPRSGDLSVYWYQQSLDQGLQFLIQYYNGEERAKGNILERFSAQQFPDLHSELNLSSLELGDSALYFCASSVQGQNTGELFFGEGSRLTVL.

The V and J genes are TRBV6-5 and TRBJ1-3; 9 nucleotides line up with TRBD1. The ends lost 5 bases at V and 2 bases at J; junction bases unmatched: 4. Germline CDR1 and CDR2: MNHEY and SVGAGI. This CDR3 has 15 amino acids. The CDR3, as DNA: TGTGCCAGCAGTAAGGGGACAGGGACTGGAAACACCATATATTTT. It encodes CASSKGTGTGNTIYF.